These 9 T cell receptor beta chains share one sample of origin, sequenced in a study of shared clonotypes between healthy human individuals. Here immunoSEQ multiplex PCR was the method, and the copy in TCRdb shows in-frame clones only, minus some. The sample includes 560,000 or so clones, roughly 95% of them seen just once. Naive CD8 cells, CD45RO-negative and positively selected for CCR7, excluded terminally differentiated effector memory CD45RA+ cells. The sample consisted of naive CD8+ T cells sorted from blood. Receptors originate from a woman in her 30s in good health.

The CDR3 spells CASSFSGGTEQYF. In DNA form, the CDR3 reads TGTGCCAGCAGTTTTTCAGGGGGTACCGAGCAGTACTTC. This chain uses TRBV27 with TRBJ2-7, with 7 bases aligning to TRBD1. CDR1 and CDR2 (germline): MNHEY, SMNVEV (reference sequence). The junction had 5 bases not matched to a gene; V was cut back by 3 bases and J by 6 bases. The CDR3 runs 13 residues.

The CDR3 DNA is TGTGCCAGCAGCCAAGATAGGTTCCCAGCGGAAGAGACCCAGTACTTC. Translating gives CASSQDRFPAEETQYF. The chain links TRBV4-2 to TRBJ2-5, with D maybe TRBD2 (5 bases). The CDR3 is 16 amino acids. Germline V CDR1 and CDR2: LGHNA, YNFKEQ. V was clipped by 0 bases and J by 3 bases, with 14 bases between them.

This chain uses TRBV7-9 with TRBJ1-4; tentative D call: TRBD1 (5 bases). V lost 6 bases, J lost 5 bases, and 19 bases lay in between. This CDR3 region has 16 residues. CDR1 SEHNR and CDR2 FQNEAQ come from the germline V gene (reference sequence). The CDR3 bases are TGTGCCAGCAGTTACTATCTCCGGGAGGGGAATGAAAAACTGTTTTTT. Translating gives CASSYYLREGNEKLFF. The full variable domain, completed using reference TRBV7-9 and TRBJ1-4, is DTGVSQNPRHKITKRGQNVTFRCDPISEHNRLYWYRQTLGQGPEFLTYFQNEAQLEKSRLLSDRFSAERPKGSFSTLEIQRTEQGDSAMYLCASSYYLREGNEKLFFGSGTQLSVL.

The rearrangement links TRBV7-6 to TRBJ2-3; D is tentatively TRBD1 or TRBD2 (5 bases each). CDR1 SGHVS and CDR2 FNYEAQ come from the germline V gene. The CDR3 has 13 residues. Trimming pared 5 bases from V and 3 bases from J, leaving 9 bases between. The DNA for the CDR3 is TGTGCCAGCAGCCCAGGGAGAACAGATACGCAGTATTTT. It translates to CASSPGRTDTQYF.

CDR3 region: CASSGESNSNQPQHF. Here the CDR3 DNA reads TGTGCCAGCAGTGGAGAGAGTAATAGCAATCAGCCCCAGCATTTT. The chain has TRBV2 and TRBJ1-5; unclear D gene. V was clipped by 4 bases and J by 0 bases, with 10 bases between them. The length of the CDR3 is 15 residues. Germline V gives CDR1 SNHLY, CDR2 FYNNEI.

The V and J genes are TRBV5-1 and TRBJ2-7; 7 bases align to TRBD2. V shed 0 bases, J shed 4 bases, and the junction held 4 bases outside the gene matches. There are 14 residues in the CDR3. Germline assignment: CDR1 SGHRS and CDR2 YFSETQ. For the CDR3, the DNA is TGCGCCAGCAGCTTGGCTGCCGGGAGGTACGAGCAGTACTTC. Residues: CASSLAAGRYEQYF.

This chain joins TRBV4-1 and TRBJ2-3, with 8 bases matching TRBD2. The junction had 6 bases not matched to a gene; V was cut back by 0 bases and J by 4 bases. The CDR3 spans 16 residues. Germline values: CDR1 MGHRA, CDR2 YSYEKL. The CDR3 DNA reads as TGCGCCAGCAGCCAAGATGCGGGGGGCATCTCAGATACGCAGTATTTT. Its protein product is CASSQDAGGISDTQYF.

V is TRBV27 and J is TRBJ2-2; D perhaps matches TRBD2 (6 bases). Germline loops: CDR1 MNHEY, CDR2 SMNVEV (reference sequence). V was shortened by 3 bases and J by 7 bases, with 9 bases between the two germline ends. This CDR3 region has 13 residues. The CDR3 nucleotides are TGTGCCAGCAGTTTGGGGGGTCACGGGGAGCTGTTTTTT. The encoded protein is CASSLGGHGELFF.

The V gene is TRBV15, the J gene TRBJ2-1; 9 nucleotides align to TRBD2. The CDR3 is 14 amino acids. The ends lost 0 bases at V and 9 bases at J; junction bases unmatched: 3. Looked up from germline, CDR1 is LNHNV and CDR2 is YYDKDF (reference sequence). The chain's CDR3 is CATSRERLAVEQFF. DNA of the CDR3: TGTGCCACCAGCAGAGAGCGACTAGCGGTTGAGCAGTTCTTC. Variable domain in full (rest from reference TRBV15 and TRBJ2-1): DAMVIQNPRYQVTQFGKPVTLSCSQTLNHNVMYWYQQKSSQAPKLLFHYYDKDFNNEADTPDNFQSRRPNTSFCFLDIRSPGLGDTAMYLCATSRERLAVEQFFGPGTRLTVL.